One and the same sample provided the 13 T cell receptor beta chains below, sequenced in a study of PD-L1 blockade in urothelial cancer. Time point described: peripheral blood 6 weeks after treatment start. Using immunoSEQ multiplex PCR, the repertoire was profiled, and TCRdb retains in-frame clones only, with some absent. The sample includes 35,000 to 50,000 clones, about four fifths of them seen just once. The sequencing here drew on PBMCs, taken around atezolizumab (anti-PD-L1) treatment. Every receptor here comes from a man aged 55-75 years with urothelial cancer.

The chain carries TRBV19 and TRBJ1-3; D unresolved. V was trimmed by 3 bases and J by 0 bases, leaving 9 bases between them. The CDR3 is 15 residues long. The germline gives CDR1 LNHDA, CDR2 SQIVND (reference sequence). This CDR3 reads CASSISGSSGNTIYF. CDR3 sequence (DNA): TGTGCCAGTAGTATTTCTGGGAGCTCTGGAAACACCATATATTTT.

This chain uses TRBV21-1 with TRBJ2-7; TRBD1 is the table's D call, not checked against the DNA. TRBV21-1 is assigned pseudogene status. The CDR3 covers 14 residues. Here the CDR3 DNA reads TGTGCCAGCAGGACCGGACAGCCCTACTACGAGCAGTACTTC. This gives the protein CASRTGQPYYEQYF.

The chain combines TRBV27 with TRBJ1-2; D is possibly TRBD1 (6 bases). From germline, CDR1 is MNHEY and CDR2 SMNVEV (reference sequence). This CDR3 has 14 residues. V lost 0 bases and J 7 bases, leaving 12 bases between the germline ends. The CDR3 DNA is TGTGCCAGCAGTTTATCCTCAACAGGGTTTGGCTACACCTTC. Translating gives CASSLSSTGFGYTF.

This clone was counted a single time. The DNA for the CDR3 is TGTGCCACCAGCAGAGAACTAGGGGGTTCGGCCTACGAGCAGTACTTC. It codes for CATSRELGGSAYEQYF. This chain links TRBV15 with TRBJ2-7, with a weak D call TRBD1 (6 bases). V shed 0 bases and J shed 2 bases, with 14 bases lying between them. Germline CDR1 is LNHNV and CDR2 is YYDKDF (reference sequence). The CDR3 is 16 amino acids.

The chain recombines TRBV6-5 with TRBJ2-7; a weak D match, TRBD2 (6 bases). This CDR3 contains 16 residues. The V and J ends lost 0 bases and 3 bases respectively, with 15 bases between them. Looked up from germline, CDR1 is MNHEY and CDR2 is SVGAGI. The CDR3 DNA reads as TGTGCCAGCAGTTACTCCCGCGGGGTCGGCAGCTACGAGCAGTACTTC. Its translation is CASSYSRGVGSYEQYF.

V is TRBV29-1 and J is TRBJ1-1; possible D gene TRBD1, 6 bases. V was pared by 3 bases and J by 4 bases, with 18 bases between. The CDR3 contains 15 residues. CDR1 is SQVTM and CDR2 is ANQGSEA in the germline V gene. The CDR3 here is CSVDKSQGWGTEAFF. The CDR3 region has the DNA TGCAGCGTTGATAAATCGCAGGGGTGGGGCACTGAAGCTTTCTTT. The whole variable domain, remainder taken from reference TRBV29-1 and TRBJ1-1, is SAVISQKPSRDICQRGTSLTIQCQVDSQVTMMFWYRQQPGQSLTLIATANQGSEATYESGFVIDKFPISRPNLTFSTLTVSNMSPEDSSIYLCSVDKSQGWGTEAFFGQGTRLTVV.

The chain is built from TRBV2 and TRBJ2-3; no clear D gene. The germline gives CDR1 SNHLY, CDR2 FYNNEI. The CDR3 runs 15 residues. V lost 2 bases and J 0 bases, leaving 9 bases between the germline ends. The CDR3 reads CASSERSTSTDTQYF. The CDR3 region has the DNA TGTGCCAGCAGTGAACGGTCCACTAGCACAGATACGCAGTATTTT.

J is TRBJ1-1 and V is TRBV28; TRBD1 aligns across 12 bases. Trimming removed 1 base from V and 1 base from J; junction bases left unmatched: 7. Germline V CDR1 and CDR2: MDHEN, SYDVKM. CDR3 length equals 18 residues. Here the CDR3 reads CASSLFSRDRGPNTEAFF. CDR3 DNA: TGTGCCAGCAGTTTATTCTCCCGGGACAGGGGGCCGAACACTGAAGCTTTCTTT.

This chain joins TRBV4-1 and TRBJ1-1; TRBD1 matches at 8 bases. With V trimmed by 1 base and J by 1 base, 2 bases remained unmatched. This CDR3 comprises 15 residues. CDR1 MGHRA and CDR2 YSYEKL come from the germline V gene. The CDR3 DNA reads as TGCGCCAGCAGCCAAGCAGGGGGCGAGAACACTGAAGCTTTCTTT. This gives the protein CASSQAGGENTEAFF.

This clone was seen a few times. The rearrangement uses TRBV10-1 and TRBJ1-4; 12 positions agree with TRBD1. The CDR3 has 17 amino acids. Trimming at V came to 6 bases and at J to 5 bases, leaving 10 bases not matched to a gene. The germline gives CDR1 WNHNN, CDR2 SYGVQD (reference sequence). CDR3 residues: CASSAGTGGAGNEKLFF. CDR3 DNA: TGCGCCAGCAGCGCCGGGACAGGGGGCGCAGGAAATGAAAAACTGTTTTTT.

This chain links TRBV2 with TRBJ2-7, with D perhaps matching TRBD2 (7 bases). CDR3 length equals 18 residues. The germline CDR1 and CDR2 sequences are SNHLY and FYNNEI. V lost 6 bases and J 2 bases, leaving 26 bases between the germline ends. The CDR3 loop reads CASRATRGAGALTYEQYF. DNA of the CDR3: TGTGCCAGCAGGGCCACCCGGGGCGCGGGGGCCCTAACCTACGAGCAGTACTTC.

The chain employs TRBV28 and TRBJ1-5, with D possibly TRBD1 on 5 matching bases. Germline loops: CDR1 MDHEN, CDR2 SYDVKM. The CDR3 spans 16 residues. Trimming removed 9 bases from V and 0 bases from J, with 18 bases in between. The CDR3 spells CASKPPWGNSNQPQHF. Written as DNA, the CDR3 is TGTGCCAGTAAACCACCGTGGGGCAATAGCAATCAGCCCCAGCATTTT. The full variable domain, in which reference TRBV28 and TRBJ1-5 provide the parts outside the CDR3, is DVKVTQSSRYLVKRTGEKVFLECVQDMDHENMFWYRQDPGLGLRLIYFSYDVKMKEKGDIPEGYSVSREKKERFSLILESASTNQTSMYLCASKPPWGNSNQPQHFGDGTRLSIL.

This clone turned up a few times. The chain links TRBV7-9 to TRBJ2-1; tentative D call: TRBD2 (6 bases). Germline V gene sequence: CDR1 SEHNR, CDR2 FQNEAQ (reference sequence). Trimming removed 2 bases from V and 4 bases from J, with 9 bases in between. The CDR3 has 14 residues. The CDR3 coding sequence is TGTGCCAGCAGCTTAATCGCGGGGTACAATGAGCAGTTCTTC. As protein: CASSLIAGYNEQFF.